The present T cell receptor (beta chain) was sequenced within a study of PD-L1 blockade in urothelial cancer. Looking at the study overall: Starting in about 2014, patients were given atezolizumab (1,200 mg intravenously every 3 weeks). Blood samples had a median of about 150,000 T cells.

In germline, CDR1 is SNHLY, CDR2 FYNNEI. This CDR3 is 16 amino acids long. With V trimmed by 4 bases and J by 4 bases, 8 bases remained unmatched. As to time point: pretreatment peripheral blood. This clone was detected a few times. Libraries were prepared by immunoSEQ multiplex PCR; TCRdb keeps only in-frame clonotypes and omits some of them. Of tens of thousands of clones in the sample, over 80% were seen once. J is TRBJ1-5 and V is TRBV2; the match to TRBD1 covers 9 bases. The sequencing here drew on PBMCs, taken around atezolizumab (anti-PD-L1) treatment. The sequence was collected from a woman in her 70s with urothelial cancer. DNA of the CDR3: TGTGCCAGCAGTGCCTTACAGGGGGCGGGAAATCAGCCCCAGCATTTT. Translated: CASSALQGAGNQPQHF.